This T cell receptor (beta chain) was identified during a study of identical twins. Study conclusions and caveats: Conclusions rested on cross-sectional statistics rather than following the same donors.

This clonotype was observed a few times. What it binds is not known. TCRdb processed the 5' RACE reads anew with MiXCR; each CDR3 protein has one entry. The data show about 570,000 distinct CDR3 sequences, with more than 9% seen just once and roughly 3.2% held by the top ten. Germline loops: CDR1 MNHEY, CDR2 SMNVEV (reference sequence). The CDR3 extends over 17 amino acids. V was shortened by 0 bases and J by 3 bases, with 18 bases between the two germline ends. These same records also appear under a second study, on yellow fever vaccine responses in identical twins.

The sample comprised PBMCs. This clonotype originated in a young woman in good health. The chain recombines TRBV27 with TRBJ2-7, with D perhaps TRBD1 (5 bases). This CDR3 reads CASSLSDSGDSIYEQYF. The CDR3, as DNA: TGTGCCAGCAGTTTATCGGATTCTGGCGACAGTATCTACGAGCAGTACTTC.